This TCR beta chain emerged from a study of blood T cell repertoires in COVID-19. The CDR3 covers 13 residues. Trimming pared 6 bases from V and 1 base from J, leaving 7 bases between. Original data processing: Researchers report that nucleated cell counts were estimated from reference gene primer amplification. TCRdb keeps only in-frame clones here, not all; method: immunoSEQ multiplex PCR. The V and J calls and clone size are taken from that table; D and trimming were inferred from the DNA. Here the sample spans some 460,000 clones, about 85% being singletons. The J gene is TRBJ1-3, the V gene TRBV12-3 or TRBV12-4; D is uncertain. The sequence came from a woman aged 18-30 years with acute COVID-19. Material: PBMCs or T cells enriched from blood (not recorded which). The CDR3 reads CASRSGSGNTIYF. DNA of the CDR3: TGTGCCAGCAGGTCGGGATCTGGAAACACCATATATTTT.